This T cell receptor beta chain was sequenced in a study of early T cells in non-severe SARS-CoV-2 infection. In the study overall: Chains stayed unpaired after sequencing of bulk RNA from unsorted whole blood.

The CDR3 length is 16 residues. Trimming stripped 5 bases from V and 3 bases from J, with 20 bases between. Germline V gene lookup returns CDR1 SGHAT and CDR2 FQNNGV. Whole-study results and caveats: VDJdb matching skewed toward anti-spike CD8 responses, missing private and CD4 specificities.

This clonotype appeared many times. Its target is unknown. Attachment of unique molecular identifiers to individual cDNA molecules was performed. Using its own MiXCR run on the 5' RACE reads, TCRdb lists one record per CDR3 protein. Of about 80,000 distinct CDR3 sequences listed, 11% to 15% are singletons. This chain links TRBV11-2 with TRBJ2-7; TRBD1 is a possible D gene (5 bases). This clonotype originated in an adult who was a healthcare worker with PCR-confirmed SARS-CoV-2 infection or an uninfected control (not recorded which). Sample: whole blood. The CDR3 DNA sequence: TGTGCCAGCAGCGGACGGTTGGGGCCCCTCAGCTACGAGCAGTACTTC. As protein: CASSGRLGPLSYEQYF.